The 4 T cell receptor beta chains below come from one sample, sequenced in a study of metastatic and nonmetastatic thyroid tumors. Using MiXCR, TCRdb reanalyzed the PCR reads. Of under 25,000 clones listed, around a quarter are singletons. None of the patients had undergone any treatment ahead of thyroid surgery. Source material: blood. The receptors come from a female donor with papillary thyroid cancer or a benign thyroid nodule (not recorded which). Some clones in this sample may be carry-over from other donors' samples.

Relative to its sample, this clone is medium-sized (0.01 to 0.1%). The rearrangement uses TRBV4-1 and TRBJ2-7; D call uncertain. Germline V lookup: CDR1 MGHRA, CDR2 YSYEKL. The CDR3 has 15 amino acids. Trimming pared 1 base from V and 3 bases from J, leaving 13 bases between. The CDR3 coding sequence is TGCGCCAGCAGCCAAGGGGCTGGAGATTACTACGAGCAGTACTTC. Its translation: CASSQGAGDYYEQYF.

This clone was counted between two and nine times. The J gene is TRBJ2-7, the V gene TRBV15, with 8 bases that match TRBD2. This CDR3 is 16 amino acids long. The junction had 11 bases not matched to a gene; V was cut back by 1 base and J by 6 bases. Germline CDR1 and CDR2: LNHNV and YYDKDF (reference sequence). CDR3 sequence: CATSRGLSGSHGEQYF. CDR3 in DNA: TGTGCCACCAGCAGAGGGTTGAGCGGGAGCCACGGCGAGCAGTACTTC.

V gene TRBV9 combines with J gene TRBJ2-7, with TRBD2 matching over 14 bases. This CDR3 is built from 18 residues. The germline V gene has CDR1 SGDLS and CDR2 YYNGEE. J gave up 2 bases and V 2 bases, and 9 bases lay outside the gene matches. CDR3 sequence: CASSVTSGGAVGTYEQYF. CDR3 in DNA: TGTGCCAGCAGCGTGACTAGCGGGGGGGCGGTAGGAACCTACGAGCAGTACTTC.

The genes are TRBV18 and TRBJ2-5; D is perhaps TRBD1 or TRBD2 (7 bases each). Trimming shortened V by 4 bases and J by 5 bases, and 14 bases separated the two germline ends. The CDR3 totals 14 residues. Germline-derived CDR1 and CDR2 are KGHSH and LQKENI. CDR3 protein: CASSLRQGGETQYF. As DNA, the CDR3 is TGTGCCAGCTCACTGCGACAGGGAGGGGAGACCCAGTACTTC.